This TCR beta chain derives from a study of blood T cell repertoires in COVID-19. On the study more broadly: Sample material is recorded as cDNA or gDNA derived from T cells, B-cell-depleted T cells, or PBMCs.

The V gene lost 3 bases and the J gene lost 0 bases, with 18 bases spanning the gap. The CDR3 has 18 residues. CDR1 is KGHSH and CDR2 is LQKENI in the germline V gene. In the original analysis: Researchers report that nucleated cell counts were estimated from reference gene primer amplification. Profiled with immunoSEQ multiplex PCR; TCRdb holds only in-frame clones, not every one. The DNA gave D and trimming, while V, J and clone size come from that table. The sample lists approximately 75,000 clones, roughly 86% seen once, with roughly 30% in the top ten. Sequences were obtained from peripheral blood. The gene calls are TRBV18 and TRBJ2-1, with D tentatively TRBD2 (6 bases). The sequence was obtained from a man aged 45-60 years with acute or convalescent COVID-19. The CDR3 DNA sequence: TGTGCCAGCTCACCTTCCCCAGGGCGGGGAAGCTCCTACAATGAGCAGTTCTTC. This sequence encodes CASSPSPGRGSSYNEQFF. Full variable domain (remainder filled in from reference TRBV18 and TRBJ2-1): NAGVMQNPRHLVRRRGQEARLRCSPMKGHSHVYWYRQLPEEGLKFMVYLQKENIIDESGMPKERFSAEFPKEGPSILRIQQVVRGDSAAYFCASSPSPGRGSSYNEQFFGPGTRLTVL.